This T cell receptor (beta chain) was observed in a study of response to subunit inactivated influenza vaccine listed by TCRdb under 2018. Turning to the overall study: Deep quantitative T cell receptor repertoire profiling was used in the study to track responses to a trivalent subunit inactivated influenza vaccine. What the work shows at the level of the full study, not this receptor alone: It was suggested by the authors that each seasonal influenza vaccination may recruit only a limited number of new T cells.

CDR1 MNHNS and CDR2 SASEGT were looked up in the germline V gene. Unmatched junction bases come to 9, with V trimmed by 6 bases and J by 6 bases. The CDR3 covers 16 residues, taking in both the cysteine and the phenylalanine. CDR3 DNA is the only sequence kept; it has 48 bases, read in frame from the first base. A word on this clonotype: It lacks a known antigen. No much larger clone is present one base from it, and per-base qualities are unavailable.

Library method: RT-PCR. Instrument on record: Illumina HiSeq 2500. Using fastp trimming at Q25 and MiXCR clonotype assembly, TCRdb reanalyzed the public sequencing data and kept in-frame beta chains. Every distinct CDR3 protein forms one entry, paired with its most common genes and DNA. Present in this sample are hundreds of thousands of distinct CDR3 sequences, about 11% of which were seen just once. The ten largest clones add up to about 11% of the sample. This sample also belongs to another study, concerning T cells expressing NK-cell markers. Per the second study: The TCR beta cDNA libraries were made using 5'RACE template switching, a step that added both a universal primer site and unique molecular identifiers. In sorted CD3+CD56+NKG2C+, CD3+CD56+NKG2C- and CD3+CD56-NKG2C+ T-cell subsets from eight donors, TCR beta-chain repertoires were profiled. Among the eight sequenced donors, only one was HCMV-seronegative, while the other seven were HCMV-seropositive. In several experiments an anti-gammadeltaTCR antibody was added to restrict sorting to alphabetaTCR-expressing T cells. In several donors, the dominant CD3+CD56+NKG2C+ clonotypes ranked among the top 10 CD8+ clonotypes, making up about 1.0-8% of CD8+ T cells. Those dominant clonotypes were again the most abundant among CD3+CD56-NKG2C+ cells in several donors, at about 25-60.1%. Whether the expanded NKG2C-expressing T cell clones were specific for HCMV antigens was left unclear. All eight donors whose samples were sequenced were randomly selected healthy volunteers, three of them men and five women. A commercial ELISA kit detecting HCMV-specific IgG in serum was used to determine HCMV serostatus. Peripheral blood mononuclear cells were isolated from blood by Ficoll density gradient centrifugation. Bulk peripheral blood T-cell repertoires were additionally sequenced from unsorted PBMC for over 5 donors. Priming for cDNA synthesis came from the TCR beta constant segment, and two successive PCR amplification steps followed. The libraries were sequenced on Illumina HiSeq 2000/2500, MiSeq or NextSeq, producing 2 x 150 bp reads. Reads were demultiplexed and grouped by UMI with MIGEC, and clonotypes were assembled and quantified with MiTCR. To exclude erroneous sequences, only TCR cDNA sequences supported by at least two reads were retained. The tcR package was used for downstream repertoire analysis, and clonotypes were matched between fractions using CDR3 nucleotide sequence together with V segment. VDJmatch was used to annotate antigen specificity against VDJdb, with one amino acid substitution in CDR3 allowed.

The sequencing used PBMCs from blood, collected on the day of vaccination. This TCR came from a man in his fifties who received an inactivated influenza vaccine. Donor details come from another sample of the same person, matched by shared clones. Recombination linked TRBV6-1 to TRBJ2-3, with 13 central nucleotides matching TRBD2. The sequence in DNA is TGTGCCAGCAGAAGAACGGGACTAGCGGGAAGGGATACGCAGTATTTT. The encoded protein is CASRRTGLAGRDTQYF.